The entry below gives a single T cell receptor (beta chain) sequence along with its context. No antigen is known for it. At the DNA level, this CDR3 is encoded by other sequences in the same sample as well. The data stem from a study of cytomegalovirus exposure and HLA in healthy donors. Study-level points and caveats: HLA alleles showed associations with 16,951 TCR beta sequences in a later analysis, at a 0.05 false discovery rate.

With 60 Vbeta and 13 Jbeta primers, the PCR was carried out. Sequencing was performed with immunoSEQ multiplex PCR; in TCRdb, only in-frame clones are kept and a portion is missing. The sample contains about 140,000 clones, more than 60% of which appear only once. The CDR3 covers 14 residues. Per the germline V gene, CDR1 is MDHEN and CDR2 is SYDVKM. V shed 4 bases and J shed 1 base, with 8 bases lying between them. Material: PBMCs. The chain uses TRBV28 and TRBJ1-5; weak D call: TRBD1 (5 bases). The source is a woman aged 60-75 years in good health and CMV-seronegative. In DNA form, the CDR3 reads TGTGCCAGCAGTTCGGGGGGGAGCAATCAGCCCCAGCATTTT. This sequence encodes CASSSGGSNQPQHF.